The source of this T cell receptor (beta chain) is a study of T cell responses to AZD1222 COVID-19 vaccine (TCRdb year 2021). Regarding the research as a whole: AZD1222 recipients given second doses at about 4 weeks or at about 12 weeks were pooled, since spike-specific TCR depth and breadth were not found to differ between the two schedules. A total of approximately 240 trial participants underwent TCR sequencing, of whom 207 had received two doses of AZD1222 and approximately 26 had received two doses of the MenACWY control vaccine. Trial participants were enrolled into age subgroups of 18-55, 56-69 and 70-plus years, which contained around 140, 26 and 57 TCR-sequenced participants, respectively.

This clone was seen a single time. Which antigen it targets is not known. No qualities accompany the bases; no much larger clone lies one base away. The sample's time point label, in plain terms: baseline before first vaccination. Vaccinee samples were obtained from the UK trials COV001 and COV002, which included a single-blind randomized controlled phase 2/3 trial of AZD1222 (ChAdOx1 nCoV-19) in healthy adults. For TCRbeta chain sequencing, PBMC samples from trial participants were taken at day 0 and at day 28 after the second dose. The CDR3 regions of human TCRbeta chains were analyzed by immunosequencing. The paper's processing steps were these. Repertoire TCRs were checked for matches against a reference library of SARS-CoV-2-specific TCRs that had been generated using the MIRA antigen-specificity platform. Breadth was defined as the fraction of unique TCRs that were SARS-CoV-2-associated, and depth was defined as the fraction of total T cells that were SARS-CoV-2-associated. Using the MIRA data, every spike-specific TCR was mapped to the spike region that the TCR reacted to and assigned to either a CD4 or a CD8 class. Log10-transformed breadth and depth values were compared by one-way ANOVA with Sidak's multiple comparisons tests. TCRdb provides this immuneACCESS table in a form limited to in-frame rearrangements. Some clones are lacking; in checked studies, under half of them reflect an unresolved V gene, and why the rest are absent is not known. V, J and clone size derive from that table, while D and trimming were established from the DNA sequence. The sample table contains 150,000 or so clones; only one count was recorded for about 91% of them. Together, the top ten hold 1.4% of the sample.

The study at large found these results: Because no day 14 peak-response samples were available, repertoires were characterized only after the peak T cell response. Reportedly, close to half of the unique spike-specific TCRs recognized epitopes lying outside the regions that are mutated in the B.1.351 and B.1.1.7 variants. Participants were mostly white British, with more females than males. The authors suggested clonal diversity may have been underestimated. A significant rise in spike-specific TCR breadth and depth was observed after two AZD1222 doses relative to day 0 and relative to MenACWY recipients. Conclusions about previously exposed vaccinees are limited because only 5 or 6 AZD1222 recipients were SARS-CoV-2 seropositive at baseline. The 56-69-year group was small, and its depth increase did not reach significance, likely because of low power. Vaccine-associated CD4 TCRs spanned the whole spike protein, with dominant responses in regions 160-218 and 743-854.

Taken from the germline V gene, the CDR1 and CDR2 loops are SGHNT and YENEEA. The germline V end is reduced by 5 bases and the J end by 2 bases; junction bases left unmatched: 11. The CDR3 runs 18 residues from the cysteine to the phenylalanine. The only DNA kept is the CDR3, 54 bases in frame from the first base. This TCR derives from an adult in good health. The sequence links TRBV11-3 to TRBJ1-3, with 11 bases matching TRBD1. The sample consisted of peripheral blood, taken on day 0 of AZD1222 vaccination. The DNA sequence is as follows: TGTGCCAGCAGCCCTCGACCCCCGGGACAGGGGGCTGGAAACACCATATATTTT. This yields the protein CASSPRPPGQGAGNTIYF.